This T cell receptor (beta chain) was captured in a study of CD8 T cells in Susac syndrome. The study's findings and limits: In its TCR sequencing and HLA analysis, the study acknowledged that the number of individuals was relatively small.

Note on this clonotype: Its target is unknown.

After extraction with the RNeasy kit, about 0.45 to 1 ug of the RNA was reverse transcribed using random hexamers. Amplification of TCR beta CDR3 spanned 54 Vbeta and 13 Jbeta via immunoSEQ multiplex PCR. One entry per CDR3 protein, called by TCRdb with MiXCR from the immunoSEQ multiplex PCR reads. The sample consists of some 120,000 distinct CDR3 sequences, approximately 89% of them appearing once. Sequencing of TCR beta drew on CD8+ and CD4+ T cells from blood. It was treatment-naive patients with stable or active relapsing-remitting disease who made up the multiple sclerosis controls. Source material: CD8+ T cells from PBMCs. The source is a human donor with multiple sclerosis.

CDR3 amino acids: CSVDGITSRGSYEQYF. The CDR3 DNA reads as TGCAGCGTTGACGGGATAACTAGCAGGGGATCCTACGAGCAGTACTTC. This chain uses TRBV29-1 with TRBJ2-7; D possibly uses TRBD1 or TRBD2 (6 bases each). Germline CDR1 and CDR2: SQVTM and ANQGSEA. This CDR3 contains 16 residues. Trimming pared 3 bases from V and 1 base from J, leaving 19 bases between.